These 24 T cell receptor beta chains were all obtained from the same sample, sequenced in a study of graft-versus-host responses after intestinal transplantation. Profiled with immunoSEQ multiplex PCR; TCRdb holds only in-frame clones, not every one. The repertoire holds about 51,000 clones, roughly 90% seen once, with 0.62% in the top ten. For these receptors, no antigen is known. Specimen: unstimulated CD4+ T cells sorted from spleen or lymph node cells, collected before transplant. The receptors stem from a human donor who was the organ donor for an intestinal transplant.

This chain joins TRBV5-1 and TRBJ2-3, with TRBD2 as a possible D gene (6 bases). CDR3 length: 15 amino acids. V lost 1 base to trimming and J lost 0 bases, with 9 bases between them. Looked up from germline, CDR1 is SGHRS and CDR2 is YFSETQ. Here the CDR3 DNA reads TGCGCCAGCAGCTTGTCCGGGACTAGCACAGATACGCAGTATTTT. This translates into CASSLSGTSTDTQYF.

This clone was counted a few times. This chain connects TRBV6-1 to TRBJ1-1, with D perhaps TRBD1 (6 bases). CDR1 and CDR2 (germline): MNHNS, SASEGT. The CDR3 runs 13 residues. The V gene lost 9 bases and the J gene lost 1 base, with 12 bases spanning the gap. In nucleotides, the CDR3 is TGTGCCAGTCTTCTGACAGGGAACACTGAAGCTTTCTTT. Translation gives CASLLTGNTEAFF.

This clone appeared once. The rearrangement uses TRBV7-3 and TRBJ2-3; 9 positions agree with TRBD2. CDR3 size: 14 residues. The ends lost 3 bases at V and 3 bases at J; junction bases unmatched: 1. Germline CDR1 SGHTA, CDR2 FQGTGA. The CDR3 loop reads CASSLLAGTDTQYF. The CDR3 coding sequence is TGTGCCAGCAGCTTGCTAGCGGGGACAGATACGCAGTATTTT.

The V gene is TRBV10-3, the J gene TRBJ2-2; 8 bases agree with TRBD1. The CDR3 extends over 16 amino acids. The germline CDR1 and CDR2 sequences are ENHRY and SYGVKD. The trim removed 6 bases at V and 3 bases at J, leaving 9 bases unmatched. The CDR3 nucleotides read TGTGCCATCAGGTCCCAGGGGGCGCAGGACACCGGGGAGCTGTTTTTT. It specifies CAIRSQGAQDTGELFF.

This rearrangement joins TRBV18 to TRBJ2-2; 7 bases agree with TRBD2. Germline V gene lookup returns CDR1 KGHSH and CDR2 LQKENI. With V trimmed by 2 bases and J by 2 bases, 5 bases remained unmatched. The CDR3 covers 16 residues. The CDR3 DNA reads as TGTGCCAGCTCACCAATGTCTAGCGGTAACACCGGGGAGCTGTTTTTT. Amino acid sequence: CASSPMSSGNTGELFF.

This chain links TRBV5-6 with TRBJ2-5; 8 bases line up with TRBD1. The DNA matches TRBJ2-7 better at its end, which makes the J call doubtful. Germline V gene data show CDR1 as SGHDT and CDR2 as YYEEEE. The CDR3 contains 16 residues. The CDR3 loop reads CASSQKTDRGSYEQYF. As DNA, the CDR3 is TGTGCCAGCAGCCAGAAAACAGACAGGGGAAGTTACGAGCAGTACTTC.

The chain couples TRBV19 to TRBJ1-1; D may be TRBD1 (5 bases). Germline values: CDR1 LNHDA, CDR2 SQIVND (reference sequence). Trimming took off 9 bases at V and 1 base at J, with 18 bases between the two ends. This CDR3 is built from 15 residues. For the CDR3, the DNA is TGTGCCAGCCGGGACTCCACCAGTAGGAACACTGAAGCTTTCTTT. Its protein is CASRDSTSRNTEAFF.

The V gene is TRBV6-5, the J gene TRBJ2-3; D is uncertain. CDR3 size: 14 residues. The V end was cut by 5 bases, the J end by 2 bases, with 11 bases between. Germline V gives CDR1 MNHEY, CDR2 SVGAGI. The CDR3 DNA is TGTGCCAGCAGTCGCTACAGAGACACAGATACGCAGTATTTT. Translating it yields CASSRYRDTDTQYF.

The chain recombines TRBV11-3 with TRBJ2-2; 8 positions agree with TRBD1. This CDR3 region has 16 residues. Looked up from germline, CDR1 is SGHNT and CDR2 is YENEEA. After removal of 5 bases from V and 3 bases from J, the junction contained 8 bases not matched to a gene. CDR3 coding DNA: TGTGCCAGCAGCCCAACTGACAGGGGTGACACCGGGGAGCTGTTTTTT. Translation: CASSPTDRGDTGELFF.

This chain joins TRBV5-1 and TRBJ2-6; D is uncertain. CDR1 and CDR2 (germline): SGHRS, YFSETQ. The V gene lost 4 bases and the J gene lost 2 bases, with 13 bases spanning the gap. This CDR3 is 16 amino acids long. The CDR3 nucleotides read TGCGCCAGCAGCCTGGATTTGAGTCCTGGGGCCAACGTCCTGACTTTC. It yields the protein CASSLDLSPGANVLTF.

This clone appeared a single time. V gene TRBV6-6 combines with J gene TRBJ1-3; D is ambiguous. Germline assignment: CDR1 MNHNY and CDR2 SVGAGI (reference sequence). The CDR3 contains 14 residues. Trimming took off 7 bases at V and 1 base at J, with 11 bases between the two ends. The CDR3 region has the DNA TGTGCCAGCATCCGAGGGTTTTCTGGAAACACCATATATTTT. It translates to CASIRGFSGNTIYF.

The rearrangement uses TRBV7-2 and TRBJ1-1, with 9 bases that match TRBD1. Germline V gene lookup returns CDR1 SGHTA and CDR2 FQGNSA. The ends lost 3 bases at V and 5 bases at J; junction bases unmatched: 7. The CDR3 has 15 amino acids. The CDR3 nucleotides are TGTGCCAGCAGCTTTTCAACGACAGGGGGGACTGAAGCTTTCTTT. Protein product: CASSFSTTGGTEAFF.

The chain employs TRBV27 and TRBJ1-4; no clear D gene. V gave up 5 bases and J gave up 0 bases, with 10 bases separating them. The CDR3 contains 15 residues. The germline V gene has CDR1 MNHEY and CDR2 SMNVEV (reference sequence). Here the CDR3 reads CASSPRLATNEKLFF. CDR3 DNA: TGTGCCAGCAGTCCAAGACTGGCAACTAATGAAAAACTGTTTTTT.

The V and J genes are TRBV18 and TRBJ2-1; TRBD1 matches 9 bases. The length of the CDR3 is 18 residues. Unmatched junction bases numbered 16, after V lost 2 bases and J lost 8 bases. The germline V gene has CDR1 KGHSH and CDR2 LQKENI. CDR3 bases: TGTGCCAGCTCACCAAGGGCACAGGGACAGGGAAAGGAAGATGAGCAGTTCTTC. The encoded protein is CASSPRAQGQGKEDEQFF. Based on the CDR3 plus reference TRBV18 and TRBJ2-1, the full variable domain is NAGVMQNPRHLVRRRGQEARLRCSPMKGHSHVYWYRQLPEEGLKFMVYLQKENIIDESGMPKERFSAEFPKEGPSILRIQQVVRGDSAAYFCASSPRAQGQGKEDEQFFGPGTRLTVL.

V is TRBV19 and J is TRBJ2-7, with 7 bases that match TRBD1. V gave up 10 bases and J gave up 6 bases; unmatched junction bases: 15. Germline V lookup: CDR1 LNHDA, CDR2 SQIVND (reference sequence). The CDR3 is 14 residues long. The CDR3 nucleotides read TGTGCCACCCAACGGGGCACGACAGGGTCCGAGCAGTACTTC. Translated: CATQRGTTGSEQYF.

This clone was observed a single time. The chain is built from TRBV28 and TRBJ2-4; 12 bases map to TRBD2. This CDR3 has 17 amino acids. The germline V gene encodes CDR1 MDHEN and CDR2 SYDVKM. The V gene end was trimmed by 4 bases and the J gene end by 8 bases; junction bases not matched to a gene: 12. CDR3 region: CASSSPRGLAGSDIQYF. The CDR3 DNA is TGTGCCAGCAGTTCCCCACGTGGACTAGCGGGAAGTGACATTCAGTACTTC. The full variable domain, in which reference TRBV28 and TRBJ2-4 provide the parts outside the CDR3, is DVKVTQSSRYLVKRTGEKVFLECVQDMDHENMFWYRQDPGLGLRLIYFSYDVKMKEKGDIPEGYSVSREKKERFSLILESASTNQTSMYLCASSSPRGLAGSDIQYFGAGTRLSVL.

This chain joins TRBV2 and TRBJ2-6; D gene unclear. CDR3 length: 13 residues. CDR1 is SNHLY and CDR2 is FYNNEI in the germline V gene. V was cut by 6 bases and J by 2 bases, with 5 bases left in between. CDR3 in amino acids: CASSEPGANVLTF. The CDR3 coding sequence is TGTGCCAGCAGCGAGCCTGGGGCCAACGTCCTGACTTTC. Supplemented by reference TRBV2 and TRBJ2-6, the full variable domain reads EPEVTQTPSHQVTQMGQEVILRCVPISNHLYFYWYRQILGQKVEFLVSFYNNEISEKSEIFDDQFSVERPDGSNFTLKIRSTKLEDSAMYFCASSEPGANVLTFGAGSRLTVL.

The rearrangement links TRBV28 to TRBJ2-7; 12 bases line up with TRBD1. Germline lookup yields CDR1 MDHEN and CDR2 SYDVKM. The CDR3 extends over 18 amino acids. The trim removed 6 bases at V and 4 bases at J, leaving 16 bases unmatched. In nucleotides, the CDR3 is TGTGCCAGCAGCTCCCCCCGGGACAGGGGGCGCAGACGGTACGAGCAGTACTTC. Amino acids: CASSSPRDRGRRRYEQYF.

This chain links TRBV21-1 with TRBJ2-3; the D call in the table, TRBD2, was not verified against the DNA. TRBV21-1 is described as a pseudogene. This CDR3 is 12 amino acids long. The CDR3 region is CASRRGADTQYF. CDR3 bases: TGTGCCAGCCGCCGAGGCGCAGATACGCAGTATTTT.

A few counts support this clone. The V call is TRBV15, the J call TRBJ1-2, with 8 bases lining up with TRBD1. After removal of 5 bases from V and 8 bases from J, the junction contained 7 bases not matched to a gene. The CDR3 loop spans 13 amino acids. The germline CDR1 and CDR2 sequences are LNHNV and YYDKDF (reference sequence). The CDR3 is CATSLGQGNGYTF. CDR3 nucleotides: TGTGCCACCAGCCTCGGACAGGGTAACGGCTACACCTTC.

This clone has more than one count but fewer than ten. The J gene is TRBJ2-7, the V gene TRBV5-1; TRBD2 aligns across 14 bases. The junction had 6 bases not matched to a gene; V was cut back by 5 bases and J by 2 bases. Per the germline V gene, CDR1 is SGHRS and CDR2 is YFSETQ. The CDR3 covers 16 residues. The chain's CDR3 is CASRVTSGRAPYEQYF. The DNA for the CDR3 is TGCGCCAGCAGGGTGACTAGCGGGAGGGCTCCCTACGAGCAGTACTTC.

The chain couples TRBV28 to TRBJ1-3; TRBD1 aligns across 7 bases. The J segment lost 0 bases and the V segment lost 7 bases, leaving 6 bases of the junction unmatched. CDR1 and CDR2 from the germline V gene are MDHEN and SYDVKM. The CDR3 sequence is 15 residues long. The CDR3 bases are TGTGCCAGCATTAAATGGGACAGCTCTGGAAACACCATATATTTT. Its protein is CASIKWDSSGNTIYF.

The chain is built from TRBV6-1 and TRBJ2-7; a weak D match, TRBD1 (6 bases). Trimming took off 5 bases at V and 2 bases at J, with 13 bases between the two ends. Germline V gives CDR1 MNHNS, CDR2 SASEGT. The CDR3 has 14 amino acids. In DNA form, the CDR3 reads TGTGCCAGCAGTCTCGACAGGCGAACCTACGAGCAGTACTTC. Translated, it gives CASSLDRRTYEQYF.

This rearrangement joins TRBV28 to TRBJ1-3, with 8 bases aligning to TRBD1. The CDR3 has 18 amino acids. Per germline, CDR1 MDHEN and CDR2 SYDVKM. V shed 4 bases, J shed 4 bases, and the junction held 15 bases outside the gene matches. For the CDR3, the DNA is TGTGCCAGCAGTTACAGTTGGACCGGACAGGGTGCAGGAAACACCATATATTTT. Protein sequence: CASSYSWTGQGAGNTIYF.